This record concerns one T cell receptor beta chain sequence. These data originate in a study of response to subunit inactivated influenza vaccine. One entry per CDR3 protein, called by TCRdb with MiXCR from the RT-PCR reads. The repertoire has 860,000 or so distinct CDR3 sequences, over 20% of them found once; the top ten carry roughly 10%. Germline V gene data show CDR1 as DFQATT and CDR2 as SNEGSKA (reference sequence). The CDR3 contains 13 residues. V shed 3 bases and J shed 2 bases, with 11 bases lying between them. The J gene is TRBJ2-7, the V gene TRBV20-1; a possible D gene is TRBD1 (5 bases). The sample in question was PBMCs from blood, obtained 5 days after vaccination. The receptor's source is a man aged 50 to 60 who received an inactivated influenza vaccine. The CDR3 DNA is TGCAGTGCTAGGACAGTTGCTACCTACGAGCAGTACTTC. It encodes CSARTVATYEQYF.